The present T cell receptor beta chain was sequenced within a study of radiotherapy plus CTLA-4 blockade in lung cancer (dated by TCRdb to about 2018). Looking at the study overall: Among the enrolled patients, about 20% had an objective response, and 31% reached disease control.

As concerns this clone: What antigen it recognizes has not been identified. Base qualities are not recorded, but no much larger clone differs from it by a single base.

CDR1 is given as SEHNR and CDR2 as FQNEAQ, both from the germline V gene (reference sequence). Taken from cysteine to phenylalanine, the CDR3 has 13 residues. The only DNA kept is the CDR3, 39 bases in frame from the first base. V gives up 5 bases and J gives up 1 base, and the segment between their germline ends measures 9 bases. What the work shows at the level of the full study, not this receptor alone: After treatment with radiotherapy and ipilimumab, TCR clones that originated in tumors expanded in peripheral blood. Early dynamic changes in blood T cell clones, together with increased serum interferon-beta after radiation, were reported as the strongest predictors of response.

The library was produced with the immunoSEQ multiplex PCR assay. Imported from immuneACCESS, the table was reduced by TCRdb to in-frame sequences with V and J called. These copies leave out some clones; in studies compared against another copy, an unresolved V gene accounts for under half, and the cause of the remainder is not known. Recorded for this sample are roughly 130,000 clones; 75% to 90% of them occurred a single time. Clones ranked in the top ten supply 6.9% of the sample. In this study, focal radiation therapy paired with CTLA-4 blockade (ipilimumab) was tested in patients who had chemo-refractory metastatic non-small-cell lung cancer.

In this chain, TRBV7-9 is recombined with TRBJ2-7, with the identity of the D gene unclear. This TCR derives from a human donor with non-small cell lung cancer that progressed on radiotherapy plus ipilimumab. The starting material was peripheral blood, obtained from a patient treated with radiotherapy plus ipilimumab. The DNA is TGTGCCAGCAGCCCTATAGGGTCCTACGAGCAGTACTTC. This sequence encodes CASSPIGSYEQYF. The variable domain in full, with residues beyond the CDR3 obtained from the reference TRBV7-9 and TRBJ2-7 genes, is DTGVSQNPRHKITKRGQNVTFRCDPISEHNRLYWYRQTLGQGPEFLTYFQNEAQLEKSRLLSDRFSAERPKGSFSTLEIQRTEQGDSAMYLCASSPIGSYEQYFGPGTRLTVT.